A selection of T cell receptor beta chains follows, all from one sample in a study of tumor-infiltrating lymphocytes in oesophageal squamous cell carcinoma. TCRdb independently ran MiXCR on the PCR reads; one entry per CDR3 protein. Of 15,000 to 20,000 distinct CDR3 sequences detected, 35% to 55% appear once; the ten largest clones hold around 41%. The sample consisted of blood. These receptors originate from a female donor with esophageal squamous cell carcinoma. Both conserved end residues are part of each CDR3. A D gene is named only where the DNA matches it firmly. Clone size is not always given. Where it is, it says once, few, many or a class for expanded clones.

d_call: .; v_call: TRBV2; clone_size: .; j_call: TRBJ2-7; cdr3_nt: TGTGCCAGCAACCAGGGATGGCCCTACGAGCAGTACTTC; cdr3_aa: CASNQGWPYEQYF
d_call: TRBD2; v_call: TRBV5-1; clone_size: few; j_call: TRBJ2-7; cdr3_nt: TGCGCCAGCAGCGGCGGGACTAGCGGGAGTAGATACAATGAGCAGTACTTC; cdr3_aa: CASSGGTSGSRYNEQYF
d_call: TRBD2; v_call: TRBV7-3; clone_size: .; j_call: TRBJ2-5; cdr3_nt: TGTGCCAGCAGCTTAAGGCCTAGCGGGGGGCCCAACAATGAGCAGTACTTC; cdr3_aa: CASSLRPSGGPNNEQYF
d_call: .; v_call: TRBV15; clone_size: .; j_call: TRBJ2-5; cdr3_nt: TGTGCCACCAGCAGAGATAGGCGCGTTGAGCAGTACTTC; cdr3_aa: CATSRDRRVEQYF
d_call: .; v_call: TRBV2; clone_size: few; j_call: TRBJ1-5; cdr3_nt: TGTGCCAGCAGTCCGGGCCCCCTGCGTCCCCAGCATTTT; cdr3_aa: CASSPGPLRPQHF
d_call: TRBD1; v_call: TRBV6-6; clone_size: few; j_call: TRBJ2-5; cdr3_nt: TGTGCCAGCAGTTACTCTTGGACAGGCCGCGGGGAGACCCAGTACTTC; cdr3_aa: CASSYSWTGRGETQYF
d_call: .; v_call: TRBV7-6; clone_size: few; j_call: TRBJ2-7; cdr3_nt: TGTGCCAGCAGCTTAGGTGGTGACGAGCAGTACTTC; cdr3_aa: CASSLGGDEQYF
d_call: .; v_call: TRBV12-3/TRBV12-4; clone_size: .; j_call: TRBJ1-1; cdr3_nt: TGTGCCTCCAGAATATCTCTGAACACTGAAGCTTTCTTT; cdr3_aa: CASRISLNTEAFF
d_call: TRBD2; v_call: TRBV6-9; clone_size: .; j_call: TRBJ2-3; cdr3_nt: TGTGCTAGCAGTGCCGCAGGCGGGGGGGCCGTCACCGGGGAGCTGTATTTT; cdr3_aa: CASSAAGGGAVTGELYF
d_call: .; v_call: TRBV12-3/TRBV12-4; clone_size: .; j_call: TRBJ2-1; cdr3_nt: TGTGCCAGCAACCGGGACTCCCTATTCAATGAGCAGTTCTTC; cdr3_aa: CASNRDSLFNEQFF
d_call: .; v_call: TRBV7-9; clone_size: few; j_call: TRBJ1-2; cdr3_nt: TGTGCCAGCAGCCCGGACGTTAACTATGGCTACACCTTC; cdr3_aa: CASSPDVNYGYTF
d_call: TRBD1; v_call: TRBV7-7; clone_size: few; j_call: TRBJ2-1; cdr3_nt: TGTGCTAGCAGCTTAGCCATACAGGGGGTGGGTTCCTACAATGAGCAGTTCTTC; cdr3_aa: CASSLAIQGVGSYNEQFF
d_call: TRBD2; v_call: TRBV10-2; clone_size: .; j_call: TRBJ2-7; cdr3_nt: TGCGCCAGCACCGCTAGCGGGAACAACTACGAGCAGTACTTC; cdr3_aa: CASTASGNNYEQYF
d_call: TRBD1; v_call: TRBV18; clone_size: .; j_call: TRBJ1-1; cdr3_nt: TGTGCCAGCTCACTTACAGGGGGCGTTGAAGCTTTCTTT; cdr3_aa: CASSLTGGVEAFF
d_call: .; v_call: TRBV10-3; clone_size: .; j_call: TRBJ2-2; cdr3_nt: TGTGCCTCGCGACTGGCCTCGAACACCGGGGAGCTGTTTTTT; cdr3_aa: CASRLASNTGELFF
d_call: TRBD2; v_call: TRBV7-3; clone_size: .; j_call: TRBJ2-3; cdr3_nt: TGTGCCAGCAGCCTACTAGCGGGGGGTACGCAGTATTTT; cdr3_aa: CASSLLAGGTQYF
d_call: .; v_call: TRBV7-4; clone_size: .; j_call: TRBJ2-4; cdr3_nt: TGTGCCAGCAGCTTAGCACCAGTCGGGGAGCTGTACTTC; cdr3_aa: CASSLAPVGELYF
d_call: .; v_call: TRBV5-1; clone_size: .; j_call: TRBJ2-5; cdr3_nt: TGCGCCAGCAGCTTGCCACAAACCCGGGAGACCCAGTACTTC; cdr3_aa: CASSLPQTRETQYF
d_call: TRBD2; v_call: TRBV24-1; clone_size: many; j_call: TRBJ2-5; cdr3_nt: TGTGCCACCAGTGATTCCCGGACTAGCGGCAATAAAGAGACCCAGTACTTC; cdr3_aa: CATSDSRTSGNKETQYF
d_call: TRBD1; v_call: TRBV7-2; clone_size: .; j_call: TRBJ2-5; cdr3_nt: TGTGCCAGCAGCTTGGGTGACAGGGACCAAGAGACCCAGTACTTC; cdr3_aa: CASSLGDRDQETQYF
d_call: TRBD2; v_call: TRBV7-2; clone_size: few; j_call: TRBJ2-5; cdr3_nt: TGTGCCAGCAGCTTTCTCACGGGGGGGCTTAAGGGAGAGACCCAGTACTTC; cdr3_aa: CASSFLTGGLKGETQYF
d_call: .; v_call: TRBV7-3; clone_size: medium-sized; j_call: TRBJ1-1; cdr3_nt: TGTGCCAGCAGCCCCGGCCAGGGCAAGAACACTGAAGCTTTCTTT; cdr3_aa: CASSPGQGKNTEAFF
d_call: TRBD1; v_call: TRBV28; clone_size: many; j_call: TRBJ1-2; cdr3_nt: TGTGCCAGCAGTTCACAGTGGGGACAGGGGGTCTATGGCTACACCTTC; cdr3_aa: CASSSQWGQGVYGYTF
d_call: .; v_call: TRBV27; clone_size: few; j_call: TRBJ2-1; cdr3_nt: TGTGCCAGCAGTTTAGGAGTTCCTGGTGAGCAGTTCTTC; cdr3_aa: CASSLGVPGEQFF
d_call: .; v_call: TRBV12-3/TRBV12-4; clone_size: many; j_call: TRBJ1-3; cdr3_nt: TGTGCCAGCAGAGCCTCCGGCAACGGAAACACCATATATTTT; cdr3_aa: CASRASGNGNTIYF
d_call: TRBD2; v_call: TRBV7-2; clone_size: .; j_call: TRBJ2-1; cdr3_nt: TGTGCCAGCGTGTCCTCTCCCCCCAGCGGGAGGGCCCTGGTTGAGCAGTTCTTC; cdr3_aa: CASVSSPPSGRALVEQFF
d_call: .; v_call: TRBV27; clone_size: .; j_call: TRBJ2-3; cdr3_nt: TGTGCCAGCAGTTTAGGCGGGTTCACAGATACGCAGTATTTT; cdr3_aa: CASSLGGFTDTQYF
d_call: .; v_call: TRBV24-1; clone_size: .; j_call: TRBJ2-5; cdr3_nt: TGTGCCACCAGTGAGGGATCTGCCCGATCCCACAATGAGCAGTACTTC; cdr3_aa: CATSEGSARSHNEQYF
d_call: TRBD2; v_call: TRBV28; clone_size: medium-sized; j_call: TRBJ2-1; cdr3_nt: TGTGCCAGCAGGTACGCCGGGACTAGCAGCTACAATGAGCAGTTCTTC; cdr3_aa: CASRYAGTSSYNEQFF
d_call: TRBD2; v_call: TRBV12-3/TRBV12-4; clone_size: .; j_call: TRBJ2-1; cdr3_nt: TGTGCCAGCAGTTTAGCTATAGCGGGGAGGTACAATGAGCAGTTCTTC; cdr3_aa: CASSLAIAGRYNEQFF
d_call: TRBD2; v_call: TRBV4-2; clone_size: many; j_call: TRBJ2-3; cdr3_nt: TGTGCCAGCAGCCAAGAAGGAGGACTAGGGACAGATACGCAGTATTTT; cdr3_aa: CASSQEGGLGTDTQYF